This T cell receptor beta chain appears in the sequencing data of a study of blood T cell repertoires in COVID-19. Study in general: Samples representing acute and convalescent COVID-19 were sourced from the United States, Italy and Spain.

Participant ages covered about 18 to 100 years across around 25 US areas. Authors' data handling: Nucleated cell counts were estimated from reference gene primer amplification. Measured with immunoSEQ multiplex PCR; TCRdb has only the in-frame clones, and not every one. The D gene and trimming were derived from the DNA, and the V and J assignments and clone size from that table. The sample has 390,000 or so clones, 83% seen once; the top ten hold roughly 5.1%. Trimming took 3 bases from V and 2 from J, leaving 18 bases between them. The CDR3 is 17 residues long. Germline CDR1 SGHTS, CDR2 YDEGEE. The receptor's source is a woman aged 45-60 years who had recovered from COVID-19. Sample: PBMCs or T cells enriched from blood (not recorded which). The chain links TRBV5-8 to TRBJ1-5; a weak D match, TRBD1 (6 bases). In DNA form, the CDR3 reads TGTGCCAGCAGCTGGTTACAGGGTAAGGGCGGCAATCAGCCCCAGCATTTT. Protein product: CASSWLQGKGGNQPQHF.